Reported below is one T cell receptor (beta chain). The target antigen is unknown. The table came from immunoSEQ multiplex PCR; TCRdb's copy has only in-frame clones and leaves some out. There are 11,000 or so clones in the sample; over 75% occur only once, and 70% to 90% lies in the top ten. Trimming took off 6 bases at V and 1 base at J, with 3 bases between the two ends. CDR1 and CDR2 from the germline V gene are MNHEY and SMNVEV (reference sequence). This CDR3 region has 12 residues. This entry comes from a study of STAT3 mutations in large granular lymphocyte leukemia. Study-wide points: Suggested: STAT3 mutation was not the ancestral event for these clonal expansions. Every T-LGLL patient had at least one immunodominant TCRbeta clonotype. All newly emerging clones after therapy were STAT3 wild type. Clonal expansion was inferred from other time points because no sample existed at each clone's first appearance.

The rearrangement links TRBV27 to TRBJ2-2; D ambiguous. Sequencing was done on a sample of peripheral blood mononuclear cells. This TCR derives from a man older than 75 with T-cell large granular lymphocyte leukemia. Some clones in this sample may be carry-over from other donors' samples. The CDR3 reads CASRGNTGELFF. The CDR3 region has the DNA TGTGCCAGCAGGGGGAACACCGGGGAGCTGTTTTTT.